Below, 26 T cell receptor beta chains from the same sample are listed, as sequenced in a study of Graves' ophthalmopathy and Graves' hyperthyroidism. Amplification of TCR beta CDR3 regions used RNA transcripts. The authors performed first-round RT-PCR with HTBI primers and then a second-round multiplex PCR. TCRdb itself ran the multiplex PCR reads through MiXCR, one entry per CDR3 protein. The table shows 360,000 or so distinct CDR3 sequences, with 15% to 20% occurring only once. Sequencing used peripheral blood. The receptors here all came from a young woman with Graves' ophthalmopathy.

This clonotype was observed at least ten times. V gene TRBV18 combines with J gene TRBJ1-6; no clear D gene. The CDR3 spans 15 residues. V gave up 2 bases and J gave up 5 bases, with 10 bases separating them. In germline, CDR1 is KGHSH, CDR2 LQKENI. CDR3 in DNA: TGTGCCAGCTCACCATTCTCTTCTAATAATTCACCCCTCCACTTT. It yields the protein CASSPFSSNNSPLHF.

Many counts were recorded for this clonotype. The V call is TRBV5-8, the J call TRBJ1-1; weak D call: TRBD1 (5 bases). Germline lookup yields CDR1 SGHTS and CDR2 YDEGEE. This CDR3 is 15 amino acids long. V was pared by 3 bases and J by 5 bases, with 17 bases between. CDR3 sequence (DNA): TGTGCCAGCAGCTCCCAATGGGGCGGAGGGACTGAAGCTTTCTTT. Protein sequence: CASSSQWGGGTEAFF.

At least ten counts were recorded for this clonotype. The chain couples TRBV18 to TRBJ1-1, with D unclear. The CDR3 covers 17 residues. Germline V gene data show CDR1 as KGHSH and CDR2 as LQKENI. The germline V and J ends were trimmed by 0 bases and 2 bases, with 16 bases remaining between them. The CDR3 bases are TGTGCCAGCTCACCACCGAATTCGGTGGTGATAAACACTGAAGCTTTCTTT. This sequence encodes CASSPPNSVVINTEAFF.

Ten or more counts support this clonotype. The chain links TRBV5-1 to TRBJ1-3; D is unclear. This CDR3 is 15 amino acids long. Germline loops: CDR1 SGHRS, CDR2 YFSETQ. The V end was cut by 4 bases, the J end by 5 bases, with 16 bases between. The CDR3 bases are TGCGCCAGCAGCCCGGACGGAGGAGGTCGAAACACCATATATTTT. Its translation is CASSPDGGGRNTIYF.

This clonotype was seen repeatedly, ten times or more. V usage is TRBV3-1 and J usage is TRBJ2-7; a weak D match, TRBD2 (5 bases). Trimming removed 0 bases at V and 5 bases at J, with 14 bases between. This CDR3 is 15 amino acids long. CDR1 LGHDT and CDR2 YNNKEL come from the germline V gene (reference sequence). For the CDR3, the DNA is TGTGCCAGCAGCCAAGATAGGGAGACCAACCACGAGCAGTACTTC. This sequence encodes CASSQDRETNHEQYF.

This clonotype was recorded many times. The chain uses TRBV30 and TRBJ1-1, with D possibly matching TRBD1 (6 bases). Trimming removed 4 bases from V and 0 bases from J, with 9 bases in between. This CDR3 is 13 amino acids long. Per the germline V gene, CDR1 is GTSNPN and CDR2 is SVGIG (reference sequence). Here the CDR3 reads CAWTRGMNTEAFF. The CDR3 coding sequence is TGTGCCTGGACAAGGGGGATGAACACTGAAGCTTTCTTT. The full variable domain, completed using reference TRBV30 and TRBJ1-1, is SQTIHQWPATLVQPVGSPLSLECTVEGTSNPNLYWYRQAAGRGLQLLFYSVGIGQISSEVPQNLSASRPQDRQFILSSKKLLLSDSGFYLCAWTRGMNTEAFFGQGTRLTVV.

This clonotype was recorded many times. The DNA of the CDR3 is TGTGCCAGCAGCTTTCTTGGTCAGGGGCTATACCCCTCTGGAAACACCATATATTTT. The encoded protein is CASSFLGQGLYPSGNTIYF. The chain combines TRBV11-3 with TRBJ1-3; weak D call: TRBD1 (6 bases). V lost 3 bases and J 0 bases, leaving 21 bases between the germline ends. The CDR3 length is 19 residues. CDR1 and CDR2 (germline): SGHNT, YENEEA.

Ten or more counts support this clonotype. CDR3 DNA sequence: TGTGCCAGCAGCTTCGTGTCGGGGAGTCCCTACGAGCAGTACTTC. Protein: CASSFVSGSPYEQYF. This rearrangement joins TRBV7-9 to TRBJ2-7, with a weak D call TRBD2 (5 bases). V dropped 3 bases and J dropped 2 bases, with 14 bases sitting between them. The germline V gene has CDR1 SEHNR and CDR2 FQNEAQ (reference sequence). The CDR3 has 15 residues.

Ten or more counts support this clonotype. The chain is built from TRBV27 and TRBJ2-2; D is unresolved. The V gene lost 6 bases and the J gene lost 1 base, with 12 bases spanning the gap. The germline V gene has CDR1 MNHEY and CDR2 SMNVEV (reference sequence). The CDR3 consists of 15 residues. The CDR3 coding sequence is TGTGCCAGCAGCCCCCATCTGGAGAACACCGGGGAGCTGTTTTTT. This codes for CASSPHLENTGELFF.

This clonotype was seen repeatedly, ten times or more. The chain recombines TRBV14 with TRBJ2-7, with D maybe TRBD1 (6 bases). V dropped 6 bases and J dropped 2 bases, with 14 bases sitting between them. The germline V gene has CDR1 SGHDN and CDR2 FVKESK. This CDR3 is built from 14 residues. The CDR3 protein is CASSLQGWAYEQYF. The CDR3 DNA is TGTGCCAGCAGTCTACAGGGATGGGCCTACGAGCAGTACTTC.

This clonotype was seen many times. The V and J genes are TRBV20-1 and TRBJ2-7; D unresolved. There are 13 residues in the CDR3. Trimming took off 1 base at V and 0 bases at J, with 7 bases between the two ends. Germline V CDR1 and CDR2: DFQATT, SNEGSKA (reference sequence). The chain's CDR3 is CSARGASSYEQYF. Here the CDR3 DNA reads TGCAGTGCTAGAGGGGCGAGCTCCTACGAGCAGTACTTC.

The sample holds many counts of this clonotype. The rearrangement links TRBV29-1 to TRBJ1-1, with D perhaps matching TRBD1 (6 bases). CDR1 is SQVTM and CDR2 is ANQGSEA in the germline V gene. Trimming removed 6 bases at V and 0 bases at J, with 14 bases between. The CDR3 consists of 14 residues. The CDR3 coding sequence is TGCAGCGTCCAACAGGGACGCATGAACACTGAAGCTTTCTTT. Its protein is CSVQQGRMNTEAFF. Complete variable domain (other parts from reference TRBV29-1 and TRBJ1-1): SAVISQKPSRDICQRGTSLTIQCQVDSQVTMMFWYRQQPGQSLTLIATANQGSEATYESGFVIDKFPISRPNLTFSTLTVSNMSPEDSSIYLCSVQQGRMNTEAFFGQGTRLTVV.

The chain couples TRBV7-3 to TRBJ2-2; 11 bases are a match to TRBD2. CDR3 length: 19 residues. V shed 1 base, J shed 1 base, and the junction held 8 bases outside the gene matches. CDR1 is SGHTA and CDR2 is FQGTGA in the germline V gene. The CDR3 DNA is TGTGCCAGCAGCTTAAAGGGACTAGCGGTCGGGCGGAACACCGGGGAGCTGTTTTTT. Its protein product is CASSLKGLAVGRNTGELFF. Drawing the rest from reference TRBV7-3 and TRBJ2-2, the complete variable domain is GAGVSQTPSNKVTEKGKYVELRCDPISGHTALYWYRQSLGQGPEFLIYFQGTGAADDSGLPNDRFFAVRPEGSVSTLKIQRTERGDSAVYLCASSLKGLAVGRNTGELFFGEGSRLTVL.

This clonotype was detected many times. The V and J genes are TRBV5-1 and TRBJ2-5; 7 bases line up with TRBD2. The CDR3 length is 14 residues. The germline V gene encodes CDR1 SGHRS and CDR2 YFSETQ. J was trimmed by 1 base and V by 4 bases; bases with no gene match: 4. CDR3 in DNA: TGCGCCAGCAGCCATGGACTAGGCCAAGAGACCCAGTACTTC. It codes for CASSHGLGQETQYF.

This clonotype has a count of ten or more. The chain uses TRBV24-1 and TRBJ1-2; possible D gene TRBD1, 6 bases. The CDR3 totals 14 residues. Germline V gene lookup returns CDR1 KGHDR and CDR2 SFDVKD. V lost 3 bases and J 8 bases, leaving 15 bases between the germline ends. The CDR3 loop is CATSDPDGTRGYTF. The CDR3 DNA is TGTGCCACCAGTGATCCGGACGGGACAAGGGGCTACACCTTC.

This clonotype has a count of ten or more. The chain combines TRBV6-2 or TRBV6-3 with TRBJ2-7, with a tentative D call TRBD2 (5 bases). Germline CDR1 is MNHEY and CDR2 is SVGEGT. Trimming pared 0 bases from V and 3 bases from J, leaving 12 bases between. The CDR3 runs to 15 residues. The CDR3 sequence: CASSYSRGWHYEQYF. In nucleotides, the CDR3 is TGTGCCAGCAGTTACTCTAGAGGGTGGCACTACGAGCAGTACTTC.

This clonotype was detected many times. The chain combines TRBV6-2 or TRBV6-3 with TRBJ2-5, with D hard to call. The CDR3 has 13 residues. V lost 2 bases, J lost 5 bases, and 9 bases lay in between. The germline V gene encodes CDR1 MNHEY and CDR2 SVGEGT. CDR3 DNA sequence: TGTGCCAGCAGTTACCTGGGCCGGGAGACCCAGTACTTC. As protein: CASSYLGRETQYF.

The chain is built from TRBV12-3 or TRBV12-4 and TRBJ1-6, with a possible D match to TRBD1 (6 bases). Trimming cost V 5 bases and J 10 bases, with 15 bases left between them. The CDR3 covers 14 residues. The CDR3 sequence: CASSPDSSGSPLHF. The CDR3, as DNA: TGTGCCAGCAGTCCGGACAGCAGTGGGTCACCCCTCCACTTT.

This clonotype appeared once. Compared with germline, one end of the junction differs, possibly owing to a read error. This chain connects TRBV2 to TRBJ2-7; D perhaps matches TRBD2 (5 bases). Germline V gives CDR1 SNHLY, CDR2 FYNNEI. CDR3 length: 14 amino acids. CDR3 residues: CASRPAPERNEQHF. The CDR3 DNA sequence: TGTGCCAGCAGACCCGCGCCGGAGCGGAACGAGCAGCACTTC.

In its sample, this clonotype was seen many times. J is TRBJ1-6 and V is TRBV19; 11 nucleotides match TRBD1. Germline V lookup: CDR1 LNHDA, CDR2 SQIVND (reference sequence). V trimming: 7 bases; J trimming: 9 bases; junction bases outside the gene matches: 5. The CDR3 covers 14 residues. The CDR3 DNA reads TGTGCCAGTACCCCCGGGACAGGGGGTTCACCCCTCCACTTT. Protein sequence: CASTPGTGGSPLHF.

This clonotype showed up many times. This chain's CDR3 is CASSAGRTGEGGYTF. The CDR3 DNA sequence: TGTGCCAGCAGCGCCGGGAGGACAGGGGAGGGCGGCTACACCTTC. The rearrangement links TRBV9 to TRBJ1-2; 9 bases are a match to TRBD1. The CDR3 extends over 15 amino acids. The germline V gene has CDR1 SGDLS and CDR2 YYNGEE. The V and J ends lost 3 bases and 8 bases, in that order; junction bases with no gene match: 11.

This clonotype was counted ten times or more. The chain employs TRBV20-1 and TRBJ2-7; 7 bases map to TRBD1. Unmatched junction bases numbered 4, after V lost 5 bases and J lost 3 bases. CDR1 and CDR2 from the germline V gene are DFQATT and SNEGSKA (reference sequence). The length of the CDR3 is 12 residues. In DNA form, the CDR3 reads TGCAGTGCTTCGGGACAGAGCTACGAGCAGTACTTC. Encoded protein: CSASGQSYEQYF.

This clonotype showed up many times. The chain carries TRBV30 and TRBJ1-5; D is unresolved. Per the germline V gene, CDR1 is GTSNPN and CDR2 is SVGIG (reference sequence). V was trimmed by 0 bases and J by 7 bases, leaving 10 bases between them. The CDR3 has 13 residues. CDR3 sequence (DNA): TGTGCCTGGAGTGTGGCCCAAAGGCAGCCCCAGCATTTT. Protein: CAWSVAQRQPQHF.

Ten or more counts support this clonotype. The genes are TRBV10-2 and TRBJ1-1; no firm D call. Germline V CDR1 and CDR2: WSHSY, SAAADI. Trimming took off 8 bases at V and 1 base at J, with 5 bases between the two ends. This CDR3 contains 11 residues. In nucleotides, the CDR3 is TGCGCCAGCGTGGGGAACACTGAAGCTTTCTTT. Amino acid sequence: CASVGNTEAFF.

This clonotype was seen ten or more times. The rearrangement uses TRBV6-1 and TRBJ1-1; D remains ambiguous. CDR1 MNHNS and CDR2 SASEGT come from the germline V gene. This CDR3 has 12 amino acids. CDR3: CGSRAPNTEAFF. The CDR3 DNA is TGTGGCTCGAGGGCCCCGAACACTGAAGCTTTCTTT.

This clonotype was seen ten or more times. The chain combines TRBV19 with TRBJ1-2; no reliable D call. The CDR3 totals 15 residues. V gave up 4 bases and J gave up 4 bases, with 16 bases separating them. The germline gives CDR1 LNHDA, CDR2 SQIVND (reference sequence). The CDR3 sequence: CASSTRPARTYGYTF. For the CDR3, the DNA is TGTGCCAGTAGTACTCGCCCGGCCAGGACCTATGGCTACACCTTC.